Listed below are T cell receptor beta chains from one sample, sequenced in a study of siplizumab effects on memory and regulatory T cells. TCRdb keeps only in-frame clones here, not all; method: immunoSEQ multiplex PCR. The sample consists of 100,000 or so clones, about 95% of them appearing once. The sequenced sample was non-Treg CD4+ T cells sorted from blood. The receptors originated from a human donor in good health. Both conserved end residues are part of each CDR3. Fields, in order: clone size, D gene, V gene, CDR3 length, J gene, CDR3 protein, CDR3 DNA. A D gene is named only where the DNA matches it firmly. Rows give clone size only sometimes, using once, few, many, or a class for an expanded clone.

few	NA	TRBV30	12	TRBJ2-2	CAWTTLGGELFF	TGTGCCTGGACCACCCTGGGAGGGGAGCTGTTTTTT
NA	TRBD2	TRBV7-3	20	TRBJ2-7	CASSLILTSGSLVVTYEQYF	TGTGCCAGCAGCTTAATCCTAACTAGCGGGAGTTTAGTGGTCACCTACGAGCAGTACTTC
once	TRBD2	TRBV14	14	TRBJ2-3	CASSSTMGSGTQYF	TGTGCCAGCAGCTCTACTATGGGTAGCGGGACGCAGTATTTT
NA	TRBD1	TRBV7-8	14	TRBJ2-7	CASSPGTGAIEQYF	TGTGCCAGCAGCCCAGGGACAGGGGCGATCGAGCAGTACTTC
NA	NA	TRBV5-1	16	TRBJ2-1	CASSYGAQISYNEQFF	TGCGCCAGCAGTTACGGGGCACAAATCTCCTACAATGAGCAGTTCTTC
NA	NA	TRBV19	13	TRBJ1-1	CASSIGKNTEAFF	TGTGCCAGTAGTATAGGCAAGAACACTGAAGCTTTCTTT
NA	NA	TRBV7-2	17	TRBJ2-1	CASSSFPILDGESEQFF	TGTGCCAGCAGCTCCTTCCCCATCCTAGACGGAGAATCTGAGCAGTTCTTC
NA	NA	TRBV28	18	TRBJ2-3	CASSLEQPRRGHTDTQYF	TGTGCCAGCAGTTTAGAACAGCCAAGACGGGGACACACAGATACGCAGTATTTT
NA	NA	TRBV15	15	TRBJ2-5	CATSRESQGQETQYF	TGTGCCACCAGCAGAGAATCCCAGGGGCAAGAGACCCAGTACTTC
NA	TRBD1	TRBV5-1	16	TRBJ1-1	CASSPMPQGANTEAFF	TGCGCCAGCAGCCCAATGCCCCAGGGGGCGAACACTGAAGCTTTCTTT
NA	NA	TRBV7-3	13	TRBJ2-4	CASSLDPGLPQYF	TGTGCCAGCAGCTTAGATCCAGGGCTCCCACAGTACTTC
NA	TRBD2	TRBV10-3	14	TRBJ2-7	CAIRTTSGTYEQYF	TGTGCCATCAGAACGACTAGCGGCACCTACGAGCAGTACTTC
once	TRBD1	TRBV19	14	TRBJ2-7	CASSTGTGSDEQYF	TGTGCCAGTAGTACCGGGACAGGGAGCGACGAGCAGTACTTC
NA	TRBD2	TRBV7-3	13	TRBJ2-1	CASSSERGGEQFF	TGTGCCAGCAGCTCAGAACGGGGGGGTGAGCAGTTCTTC
NA	TRBD2	TRBV7-2	15	TRBJ2-1	CASSSTGLASGEQFF	TGTGCCAGCAGCTCAACAGGACTAGCGAGCGGCGAGCAGTTCTTC
NA	TRBD2	TRBV6-6	14	TRBJ2-1	CASRAGLGGNEQFF	TGTGCCAGCAGGGCGGGACTAGGGGGCAATGAGCAGTTCTTC
NA	NA	TRBV18	13	TRBJ1-4	CASSPRVNEKLFF	TGTGCCAGCTCACCGAGAGTGAACGAAAAACTGTTTTTT
few	NA	TRBV7-6	14	TRBJ2-3	CASSQTTGRGAQYF	TGTGCCAGCAGTCAAACCACGGGCCGGGGTGCGCAGTATTTT
NA	TRBD2	TRBV7-9	17	TRBJ2-5	CASSLVLAGGPAETQYF	TGTGCCAGCAGCTTAGTTCTAGCGGGAGGGCCGGCGGAGACCCAGTACTTC
NA	TRBD2	TRBV10-1	15	TRBJ2-1	CASSESTSGSYEQFF	TGCGCCAGCAGTGAGTCGACTAGCGGGAGCTATGAGCAGTTCTTC
NA	NA	TRBV5-5	14	TRBJ2-7	CASSLVSRPYEQYF	TGTGCCAGCAGCTTAGTAAGTAGGCCCTACGAGCAGTACTTC
NA	TRBD2	TRBV5-4	15	TRBJ2-7	CASSQLAGGPGEQYF	TGTGCCAGCAGCCAACTAGCGGGAGGGCCAGGGGAGCAGTACTTC
NA	TRBD1	TRBV5-1	15	TRBJ1-3	CASSPETGTGNTIYF	TGCGCCAGCAGCCCAGAGACAGGGACGGGAAACACCATATATTTT
NA	NA	TRBV7-9	11	TRBJ2-1	CASSPDSPPFF	TGTGCCAGCAGCCCGGACTCCCCGCCGTTCTTC
NA	TRBD2	TRBV19	20	TRBJ2-7	CASSRQVVGLAGVSSYEQYF	TGTGCCAGTAGTCGCCAAGTTGTGGGACTAGCGGGAGTTTCTTCCTACGAGCAGTACTTC
NA	NA	TRBV5-6	11	TRBJ2-7	CASRLHNEQYF	TGTGCCAGCAGATTGCACAACGAGCAGTACTTC
NA	NA	TRBV9	15	TRBJ1-2	CASSVGPHNNYGYTF	TGTGCCAGCAGCGTCGGCCCTCATAATAACTATGGCTACACCTTC
once	NA	TRBV9	16	TRBJ1-2	CASSVDETVFNYGYTF	TGTGCCAGCAGCGTAGATGAAACAGTATTTAACTATGGCTACACCTTC
NA	NA	TRBV5-1	12	TRBJ2-3	CASSMDSYTQYF	TGCGCCAGCAGTATGGACTCATATACGCAGTATTTT
NA	NA	TRBV29-1	13	TRBJ2-2	CSVRPDYHGELFF	TGCAGCGTCCGACCAGACTACCACGGGGAGCTGTTTTTT
NA	NA	TRBV2	13	TRBJ2-5	CASSPRGTETQYF	TGTGCCAGCTCCCCGAGAGGGACAGAGACCCAGTACTTC
NA	NA	TRBV19	13	TRBJ2-7	CASSRGWDYEQYF	TGTGCCAGTAGTAGGGGCTGGGACTACGAGCAGTACTTC
NA	NA	TRBV21-1	18	TRBJ2-2	CASIPGHSGVTFSGELFF	TGTGCCAGCATCCCTGGGCATAGCGGGGTCACCTTCTCCGGGGAGCTGTTTTTT
NA	TRBD2	TRBV30	13	TRBJ2-1	CASGTSFYNEQFF	TGTGCTTCTGGGACTAGCTTCTACAATGAGCAGTTCTTC
NA	NA	TRBV18	14	TRBJ1-1	CASSPRGGETEAFF	TGTGCCAGCTCACCTCGGGGGGGCGAAACTGAAGCTTTCTTT
NA	NA	TRBV5-5	13	TRBJ1-1	CASSLAGVTEAFF	TGTGCCAGCAGCTTGGCAGGGGTCACTGAAGCTTTCTTT
NA	NA	TRBV6-5	15	TRBJ2-5	CASSYSWSGYGTQYF	TGTGCCAGCAGTTACTCGTGGTCAGGATATGGGACCCAGTACTTC
NA	NA	TRBV6-5	14	TRBJ1-1	CASRLLERGRQAFF	TGTGCCAGCAGACTTCTTGAAAGAGGGAGGCAAGCTTTCTTT
NA	NA	TRBV7-9	15	TRBJ2-5	CASSLGWLSQETQYF	TGTGCCAGCAGCTTAGGCTGGCTATCCCAAGAGACCCAGTACTTC
NA	NA	TRBV2	16	TRBJ2-3	CASSSRTGAKGDTQYF	TGTGCCAGCAGTTCGAGAACGGGAGCTAAAGGAGATACGCAGTATTTT
NA	NA	TRBV7-3	14	TRBJ1-4	CASSLSGGDEKLFF	TGTGCCAGCAGCTTGTCCGGGGGCGATGAAAAACTGTTTTTT
NA	NA	TRBV2	12	TRBJ2-7	CASSSESYEQYF	TGTGCCAGCAGTTCAGAATCCTACGAGCAGTACTTC
NA	TRBD1	TRBV5-1	14	TRBJ1-1	CASSITGGSTEAFF	TGCGCCAGCAGCATAACAGGGGGGTCCACTGAAGCTTTCTTT
few	NA	TRBV19	13	TRBJ1-1	CATRSGRNTEAFF	TGTGCCACCCGCTCGGGACGGAACACTGAAGCTTTCTTT
NA	NA	TRBV21-1	14	TRBJ1-1	CARNRRRMNTEAFF	TGTGCCAGAAACCGACGCAGAATGAACACTGAAGCTTTCTTT
once	TRBD1	TRBV5-5	14	TRBJ2-1	CASSAGTVNNEQFF	TGTGCCAGCAGCGCCGGGACAGTTAACAATGAGCAGTTCTTC
NA	TRBD1	TRBV2	15	TRBJ2-5	CASSLDRDIQETQYF	TGTGCCAGCAGTCTGGACAGGGACATACAAGAGACCCAGTACTTC
once	TRBD1	TRBV5-4	16	TRBJ1-1	CASSLGTGRANTEAFF	TGTGCCAGCAGCCTCGGGACAGGGAGGGCGAACACTGAAGCTTTCTTT
NA	TRBD2	TRBV6-6	15	TRBJ2-1	CASRPGLAGVNEQFF	TGTGCCAGCAGACCGGGACTAGCGGGAGTGAATGAGCAGTTCTTC
once	TRBD1	TRBV9	14	TRBJ2-1	CASSNQPGQSTQFF	TGTGCCAGCAGCAATCAACCGGGACAGAGTACGCAGTTCTTC